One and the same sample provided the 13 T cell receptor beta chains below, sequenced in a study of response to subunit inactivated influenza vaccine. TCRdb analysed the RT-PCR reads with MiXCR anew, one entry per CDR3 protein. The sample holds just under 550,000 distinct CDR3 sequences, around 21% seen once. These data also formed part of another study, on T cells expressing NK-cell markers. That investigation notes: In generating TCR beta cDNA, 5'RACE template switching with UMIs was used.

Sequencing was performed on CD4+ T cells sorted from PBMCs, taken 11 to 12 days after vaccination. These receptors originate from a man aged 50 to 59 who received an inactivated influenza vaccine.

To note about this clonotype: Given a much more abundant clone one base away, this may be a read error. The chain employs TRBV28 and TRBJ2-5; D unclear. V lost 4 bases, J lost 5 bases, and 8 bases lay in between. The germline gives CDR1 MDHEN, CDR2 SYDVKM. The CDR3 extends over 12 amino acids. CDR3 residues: CASSSYRETQYF. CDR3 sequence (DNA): TGTGCCAGCAGTTCATATCGGGAGACCCAGTACTTC.

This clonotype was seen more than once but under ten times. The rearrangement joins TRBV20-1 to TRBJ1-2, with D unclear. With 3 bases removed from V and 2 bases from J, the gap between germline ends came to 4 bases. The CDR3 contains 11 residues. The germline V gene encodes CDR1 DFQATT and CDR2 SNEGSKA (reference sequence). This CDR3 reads CSASPNYGYTF. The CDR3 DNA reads TGCAGTGCTAGCCCCAACTATGGCTACACCTTC.

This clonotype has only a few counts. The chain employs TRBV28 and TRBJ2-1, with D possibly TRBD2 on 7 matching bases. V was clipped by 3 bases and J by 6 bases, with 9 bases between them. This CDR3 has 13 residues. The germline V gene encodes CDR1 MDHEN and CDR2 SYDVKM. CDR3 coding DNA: TGTGCCAGCAGTTTCGCGGGGGCCAATGAGCAGTTCTTC. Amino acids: CASSFAGANEQFF.

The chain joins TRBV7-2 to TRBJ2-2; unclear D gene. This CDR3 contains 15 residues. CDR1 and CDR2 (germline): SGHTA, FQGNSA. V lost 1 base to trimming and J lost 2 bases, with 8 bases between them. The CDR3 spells CASSLELINTGELFF. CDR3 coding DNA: TGTGCCAGCAGCTTAGAGCTAATCAACACCGGGGAGCTGTTTTTT.

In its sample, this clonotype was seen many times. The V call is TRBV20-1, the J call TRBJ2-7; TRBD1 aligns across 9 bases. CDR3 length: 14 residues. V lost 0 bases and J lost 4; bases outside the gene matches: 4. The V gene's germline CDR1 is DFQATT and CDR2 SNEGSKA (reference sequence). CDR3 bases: TGCAGTGCTAGAGATCCGGGACAGGGTTACGAGCAGTACTTC. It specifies CSARDPGQGYEQYF.

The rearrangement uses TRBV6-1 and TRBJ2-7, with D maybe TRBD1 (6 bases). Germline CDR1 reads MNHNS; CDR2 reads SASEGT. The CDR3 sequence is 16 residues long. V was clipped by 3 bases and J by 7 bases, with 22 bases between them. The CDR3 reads CASSDPTTGYPKEQYF. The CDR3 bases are TGTGCCAGCAGTGATCCCACCACAGGGTACCCTAAGGAGCAGTACTTC.

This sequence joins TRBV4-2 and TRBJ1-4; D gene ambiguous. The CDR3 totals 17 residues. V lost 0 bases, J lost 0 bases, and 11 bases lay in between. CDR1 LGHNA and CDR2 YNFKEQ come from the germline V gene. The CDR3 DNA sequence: TGTGCCAGCAGCCAAGAAGGCAGCTACCCAACTAATGAAAAACTGTTTTTT. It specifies CASSQEGSYPTNEKLFF.

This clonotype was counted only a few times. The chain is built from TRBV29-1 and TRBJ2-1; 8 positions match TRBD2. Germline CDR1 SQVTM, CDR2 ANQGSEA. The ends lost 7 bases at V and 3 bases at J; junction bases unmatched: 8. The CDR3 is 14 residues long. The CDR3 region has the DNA TGCAGCGGGGCGGGAGGACCAGTCTACAATGAGCAGTTCTTC. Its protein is CSGAGGPVYNEQFF.

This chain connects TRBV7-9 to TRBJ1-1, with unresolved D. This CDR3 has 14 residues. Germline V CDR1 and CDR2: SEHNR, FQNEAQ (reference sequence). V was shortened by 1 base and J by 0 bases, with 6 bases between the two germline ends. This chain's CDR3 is CASSLGPVNTEAFF. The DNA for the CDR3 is TGTGCCAGCAGCTTAGGGCCTGTGAACACTGAAGCTTTCTTT.

CDR3 sequence (DNA): TGTGCCAGCAGTTTGGAGGGGTCGAGGACTGAAGCTTTCTTT. It yields the protein CASSLEGSRTEAFF. This rearrangement joins TRBV12-3 or TRBV12-4 to TRBJ1-1; the D gene is possibly TRBD1 (5 bases). CDR3 length: 14 amino acids. Trimming cost V 3 bases and J 5 bases, with 13 bases left between them.

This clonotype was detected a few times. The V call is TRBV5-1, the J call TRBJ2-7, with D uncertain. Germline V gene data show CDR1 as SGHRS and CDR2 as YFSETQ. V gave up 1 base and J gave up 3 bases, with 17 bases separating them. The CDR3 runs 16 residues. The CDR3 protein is CASSLFSAGASYEQYF. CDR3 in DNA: TGCGCCAGCAGCTTGTTTTCGGCAGGAGCCAGCTACGAGCAGTACTTC. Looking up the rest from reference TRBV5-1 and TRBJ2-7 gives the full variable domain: KAGVTQTPRYLIKTRGQQVTLSCSPISGHRSVSWYQQTPGQGLQFLFEYFSETQRNKGNFPGRFSGRQFSNSRSEMNVSTLELGDSALYLCASSLFSAGASYEQYFGPGTRLTVT.

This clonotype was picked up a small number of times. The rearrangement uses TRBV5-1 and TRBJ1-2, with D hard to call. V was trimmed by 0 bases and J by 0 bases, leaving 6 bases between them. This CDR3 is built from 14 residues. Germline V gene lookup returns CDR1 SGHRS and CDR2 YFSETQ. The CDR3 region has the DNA TGCGCCAGCAGCTTGGGGAGCACTAACTATGGCTACACCTTC. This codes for CASSLGSTNYGYTF.

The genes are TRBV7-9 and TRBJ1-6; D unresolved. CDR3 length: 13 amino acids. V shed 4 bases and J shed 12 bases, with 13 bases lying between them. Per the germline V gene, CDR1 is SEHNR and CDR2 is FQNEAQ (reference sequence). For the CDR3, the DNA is TGTGCCAGCAGCTCAGACAACCGGGGACCCCTCCACTTT. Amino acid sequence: CASSSDNRGPLHF. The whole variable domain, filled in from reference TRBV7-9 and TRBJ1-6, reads DTGVSQNPRHKITKRGQNVTFRCDPISEHNRLYWYRQTLGQGPEFLTYFQNEAQLEKSRLLSDRFSAERPKGSFSTLEIQRTEQGDSAMYLCASSSDNRGPLHFGNGTRLTVT.